This TCR beta chain stems from a study of control samples from healthy donors and cancer patients. The data were produced by immunoSEQ multiplex PCR, yet TCRdb's version contains in-frame clones alone and is incomplete. The repertoire holds around 30,000 clones, with approximately 93% as singletons. Germline V gives CDR1 KGHDR, CDR2 SFDVKD. V shed 5 bases and J shed 4 bases, with 20 bases lying between them. This CDR3 comprises 17 residues. The sequenced sample consisted of PBMCs. This clonotype was obtained from a man aged 35-49 years with colorectal cancer. V and J are TRBV24-1 and TRBJ2-1; tentative D call: TRBD2 (6 bases). As DNA, the CDR3 is TGTGCCACCAGTGCCCCCGCAGGGCTAGCGCGTTACAATGAGCAGTTCTTC. Its translation is CATSAPAGLARYNEQFF.